This entry describes one T cell receptor (beta chain). Since a much larger clone is just one base distant, this may be a read error. The data belong to a study of Graves' ophthalmopathy and Graves' hyperthyroidism. Amplifying from RNA transcripts, the study obtained TCR beta CDR3 regions. A first-round RT-PCR used HTBI primers, followed by a second-round multiplex PCR. MiXCR was run by TCRdb on the multiplex PCR reads, yielding one entry per CDR3 protein. Among more than 1,000,000 distinct CDR3 sequences listed, less than 45% were seen once. The specimen was peripheral blood or thyroid tissue (not recorded which). The source of this sequence is an adult man with Graves' hyperthyroidism.

The CDR3: CASSLDRTRLSEQYF. In DNA, the CDR3 is TGTGCCAGCAGCTTAGACAGGACGCGACTTTCCGAGCAGTACTTC. The chain has TRBV11-2 and TRBJ2-7, with unresolved D. Trimming shortened V by 0 bases and J by 6 bases, and 15 bases separated the two germline ends. The CDR3 consists of 15 residues. Germline V gene lookup returns CDR1 SGHAT and CDR2 FQNNGV.